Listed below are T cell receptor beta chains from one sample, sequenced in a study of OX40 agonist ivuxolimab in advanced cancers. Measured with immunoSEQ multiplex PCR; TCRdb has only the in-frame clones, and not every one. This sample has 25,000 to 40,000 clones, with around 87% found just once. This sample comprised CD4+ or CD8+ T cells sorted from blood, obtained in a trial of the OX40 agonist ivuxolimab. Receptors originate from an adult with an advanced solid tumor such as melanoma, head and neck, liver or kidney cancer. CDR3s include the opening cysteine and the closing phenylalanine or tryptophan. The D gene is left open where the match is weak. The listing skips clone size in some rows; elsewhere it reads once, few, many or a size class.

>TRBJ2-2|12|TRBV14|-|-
CASSQAGGELFF
TGTGCCAGCAGCCAAGCCGGCGGGGAGCTGTTTTTT
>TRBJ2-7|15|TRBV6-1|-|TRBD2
CASSGLAGGLSEQYF
TGTGCCAGCAGCGGACTAGCGGGAGGCCTCAGCGAGCAGTACTTC
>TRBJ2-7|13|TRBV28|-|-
CASSPGQNYEQYF
TGTGCCAGCAGTCCAGGACAGAACTACGAGCAGTACTTC
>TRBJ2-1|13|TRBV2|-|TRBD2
CASSGTSGNEQFF
TGTGCCAGCAGCGGGACTAGCGGCAATGAGCAGTTCTTC
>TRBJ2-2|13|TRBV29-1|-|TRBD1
CSVAGGGTGELFF
TGCAGCGTGGCAGGGGGTGGCACCGGGGAGCTGTTTTTT
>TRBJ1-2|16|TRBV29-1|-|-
CSVEDLGAGYNYGYTF
TGCAGCGTTGAAGATCTTGGGGCAGGGTATAACTATGGCTACACCTTC
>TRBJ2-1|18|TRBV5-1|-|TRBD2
CASSLEYRLAGGVDEQFF
TGCGCCAGCAGCTTGGAGTATAGATTAGCGGGAGGAGTAGATGAGCAGTTCTTC
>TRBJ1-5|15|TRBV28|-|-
CATRGPHGQGQPQHF
TGTGCCACGCGAGGACCCCACGGGCAGGGTCAGCCCCAGCATTTT
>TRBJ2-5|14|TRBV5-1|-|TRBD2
CASSHRTSVETQYF
TGCGCCAGCAGCCATCGGACTAGCGTGGAGACCCAGTACTTC
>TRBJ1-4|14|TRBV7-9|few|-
CASSLDVVREKLFF
TGTGCCAGCAGCTTAGATGTGGTTCGGGAAAAACTGTTTTTT
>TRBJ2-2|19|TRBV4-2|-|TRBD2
CASSQESGKLAVNTGELFF
TGTGCCAGCAGCCAAGAATCGGGGAAGCTAGCGGTGAACACCGGGGAGCTGTTTTTT
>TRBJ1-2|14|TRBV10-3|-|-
CAIKGAGASYGYTF
TGTGCCATCAAAGGGGCGGGGGCGAGCTATGGCTACACCTTC
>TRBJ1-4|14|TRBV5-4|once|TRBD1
CASSLDRGNEKLFF
TGTGCCAGCAGCTTGGACAGGGGAAATGAAAAACTGTTTTTT
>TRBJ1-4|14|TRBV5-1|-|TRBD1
CASSRNRGNEKLFF
TGCGCCAGCAGCCGTAACAGGGGCAATGAAAAACTGTTTTTT
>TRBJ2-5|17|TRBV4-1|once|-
CASSQGGGEGGQETQYF
TGCGCCAGCAGCCAAGGTGGGGGAGAGGGGGGTCAAGAGACCCAGTACTTC
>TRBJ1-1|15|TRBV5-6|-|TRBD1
CASSLVGRGDTEAFF
TGTGCCAGCAGCTTGGTAGGCAGGGGGGACACTGAAGCTTTCTTT
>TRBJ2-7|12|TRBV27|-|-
CASFSVSYEQYF
TGTGCCAGCTTCAGCGTCTCCTACGAGCAGTACTTC
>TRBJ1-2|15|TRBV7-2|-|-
CASSTEIHTNYGYTF
TGTGCCAGCAGCACCGAGATCCACACTAACTATGGCTACACCTTC
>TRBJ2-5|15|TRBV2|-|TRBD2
CASSGGTTHQETQYF
TGTGCCAGCAGTGGGGGGACTACCCACCAAGAGACCCAGTACTTC
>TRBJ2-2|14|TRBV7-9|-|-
CASSFLMLTGELFF
TGTGCCAGCAGCTTTCTCATGCTTACCGGGGAGCTGTTTTTT
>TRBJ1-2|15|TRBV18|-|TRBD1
CASSLTGEGGYGYTF
TGTGCCAGCTCACTAACAGGGGAAGGAGGCTATGGCTACACCTTC
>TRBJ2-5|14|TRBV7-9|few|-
CASSGRGDKETQYF
TGTGCCAGCAGCGGACGAGGTGATAAAGAGACCCAGTACTTC
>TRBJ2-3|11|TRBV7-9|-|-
CASSLTDTQYF
TGTGCCAGCAGCTTGACAGATACGCAGTATTTT
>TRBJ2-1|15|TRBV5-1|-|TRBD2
CASSLVVAGEDEQFF
TGCGCCAGCAGCTTGGTGGTAGCGGGAGAAGATGAGCAGTTCTTC
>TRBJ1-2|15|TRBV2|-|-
CASSGEFTVRYGYTF
TGTGCCAGCAGTGGAGAATTTACGGTCCGCTATGGCTACACCTTC
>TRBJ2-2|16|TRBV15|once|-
CATSSPGRGYTGELFF
TGTGCCACCAGCAGTCCCGGGAGAGGGTACACCGGGGAGCTGTTTTTT
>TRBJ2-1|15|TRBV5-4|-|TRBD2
CASSLAGALVDEQFF
TGTGCCAGCAGCCTAGCGGGAGCCCTGGTCGATGAGCAGTTCTTC
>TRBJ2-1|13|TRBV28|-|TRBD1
CASSPPGGNEQFF
TGTGCCAGCAGTCCTCCAGGGGGCAATGAGCAGTTCTTC
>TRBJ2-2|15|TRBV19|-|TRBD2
CASSLLAGLTGELFF
TGTGCCAGTAGTCTACTAGCGGGACTCACCGGGGAGCTGTTTTTT
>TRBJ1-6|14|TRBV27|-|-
CASSLRGSDSPLHF
TGTGCCAGCAGTTTAAGAGGGTCCGATTCACCCCTCCACTTT
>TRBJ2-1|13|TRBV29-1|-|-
CSVEVTTYNEQFF
TGCAGCGTTGAAGTCACAACCTACAATGAGCAGTTCTTC
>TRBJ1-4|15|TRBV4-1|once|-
CASSQESGTNEKLFF
TGCGCCAGCAGCCAAGAGTCAGGGACTAATGAAAAACTGTTTTTT
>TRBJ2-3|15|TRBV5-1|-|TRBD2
CASSFTGGQADTQYF
TGCGCCAGCAGCTTCACGGGAGGGCAAGCAGATACGCAGTATTTT
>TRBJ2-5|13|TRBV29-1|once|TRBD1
CSVPEGAGETQYF
TGCAGCGTACCCGAGGGGGCGGGAGAGACCCAGTACTTC
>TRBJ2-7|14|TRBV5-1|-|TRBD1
CASSLGDRAYEQYF
TGCGCCAGCAGCTTAGGGGACAGGGCTTACGAGCAGTACTTC
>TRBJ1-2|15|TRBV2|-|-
CASSAPYGGRYGYTF
TGTGCCAGCAGTGCACCTTATGGGGGTCGCTATGGCTACACCTTC
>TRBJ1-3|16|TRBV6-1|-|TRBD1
CASSEQGGAYGNTIYF
TGTGCCAGCAGTGAGCAGGGGGGGGCTTATGGAAACACCATATATTTT
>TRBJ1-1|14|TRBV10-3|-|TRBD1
CAISAGQGYTEAFF
TGTGCCATCAGTGCGGGACAGGGTTACACTGAAGCTTTCTTT
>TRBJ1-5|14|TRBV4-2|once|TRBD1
CASSQGQLNQPQHF
TGTGCCAGCAGCCAGGGACAGCTAAATCAGCCCCAGCATTTT
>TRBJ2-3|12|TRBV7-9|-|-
CASSTEADTQYF
TGTGCCAGCAGCACCGAGGCAGATACGCAGTATTTT